A selection of T cell receptor beta chains follows, all from one sample in a study of early T cells in non-severe SARS-CoV-2 infection. MiXCR, applied by TCRdb to the 5' RACE reads, yields one record per CDR3 protein. The sample has approximately 20,000 distinct CDR3 sequences; approximately 4.4% are singletons. The source material was whole blood. Every receptor here comes from an adult who was a healthcare worker with PCR-confirmed SARS-CoV-2 infection or an uninfected control (not recorded which). The CDR3 runs from the conserved cysteine through the conserved F or W. The order of the fields is D gene, clone size, J gene, V gene, CDR3 protein, CDR3 DNA. A D gene is named only where the DNA matches it firmly. Size is stated for part of the rows, as once, few or many counts, or as a class when the clone is expanded.

D: .; size: many; J: TRBJ2-1; V: TRBV3-2; CDR3: CASSPRGQGAYEQFF; DNA: TGTGCCAGCAGCCCCCGGGGACAGGGGGCCTATGAGCAGTTCTTC
D: .; size: many; J: TRBJ1-3; V: TRBV7-9; CDR3: CASSPGFSGNTIYF; DNA: TGTGCCAGCAGCCCAGGATTCTCTGGAAACACCATATATTTT
D: TRBD1; size: many; J: TRBJ1-6; V: TRBV7-3; CDR3: CASSMTGGGSPLHF; DNA: TGTGCCAGCAGCATGACAGGGGGTGGGTCACCCCTCCACTTT
D: TRBD2; size: many; J: TRBJ2-1; V: TRBV7-9; CDR3: CASTDQGLADNEQFF; DNA: TGTGCCAGCACCGATCAGGGACTAGCGGACAATGAGCAGTTCTTC
D: .; size: many; J: TRBJ1-1; V: TRBV6-5; CDR3: CASSYIGQNTEAFF; DNA: TGTGCCAGCAGTTACATCGGACAAAACACTGAAGCTTTCTTT
D: TRBD1; size: many; J: TRBJ1-4; V: TRBV19; CDR3: CASSEPRGQAEKLFF; DNA: TGTGCCAGTAGTGAGCCCAGGGGGCAGGCTGAAAAACTGTTTTTT
D: TRBD1; size: many; J: TRBJ1-6; V: TRBV6-2/TRBV6-3; CDR3: CASSTNRGLGVYNSPLHF; DNA: TGTGCCAGCAGTACGAACAGGGGACTTGGGGTTTATAATTCACCCCTCCACTTT
D: .; size: many; J: TRBJ1-1; V: TRBV30; CDR3: CAYSSVKNTEAFF; DNA: TGTGCCTACTCCTCGGTGAAGAACACTGAAGCTTTCTTT
D: .; size: many; J: TRBJ1-5; V: TRBV6-2/TRBV6-3; CDR3: CASRSTDRHNQPQHF; DNA: TGTGCCAGCAGATCCACCGACAGGCACAATCAGCCCCAGCATTTT
D: .; size: many; J: TRBJ1-1; V: TRBV18; CDR3: CASSPSGGTTEAFF; DNA: TGTGCCAGCTCACCATCCGGCGGGACGACTGAAGCTTTCTTT
D: .; size: .; J: TRBJ2-5; V: TRBV3-1; CDR3: CASSRDAYQETQYF; DNA: TGTGCCAGCAGCCGGGATGCGTACCAAGAGACCCAGTACTTC
D: TRBD1; size: many; J: TRBJ1-2; V: TRBV27; CDR3: CASARDRAGNYGYTF; DNA: TGTGCCTCTGCTCGGGACAGGGCTGGTAACTATGGCTACACCTTC
D: .; size: many; J: TRBJ2-7; V: TRBV10-1; CDR3: CASSEFTDGEYEQYF; DNA: TGCGCCAGCAGTGAGTTTACGGACGGAGAATACGAGCAGTACTTC
D: .; size: many; J: TRBJ2-5; V: TRBV4-1; CDR3: CASSQLTGGTEETQYF; DNA: TGCGCCAGCAGCCAGTTGACAGGAGGCACGGAAGAGACCCAGTACTTC
D: .; size: .; J: TRBJ1-1; V: TRBV18; CDR3: CASSPQVRGANMNTEAFF; DNA: TGTGCCAGCTCACCTCAAGTGCGGGGGGCGAACATGAACACTGAAGCTTTCTTT
D: .; size: few; J: TRBJ2-3; V: TRBV4-1; CDR3: CASSQEGAGLGDTQYF; DNA: TGCGCCAGCAGCCAAGAGGGTGCAGGTCTCGGAGATACGCAGTATTTT
D: .; size: many; J: TRBJ2-7; V: TRBV12-3/TRBV12-4; CDR3: CASSFTASDEQYF; DNA: TGTGCCAGCAGTTTTACCGCCTCGGACGAGCAGTACTTC
D: .; size: .; J: TRBJ1-2; V: TRBV3-1; CDR3: CASSHGEANYGYTF; DNA: TGTGCCAGCAGCCATGGAGAGGCTAACTATGGCTACACCTTC
D: TRBD2; size: many; J: TRBJ2-3; V: TRBV20-1; CDR3: CSAPTPAGGNTDTQYF; DNA: TGCAGTGCTCCGACCCCAGCGGGGGGGAACACAGATACGCAGTATTTT
D: .; size: medium-sized; J: TRBJ1-1; V: TRBV3-1; CDR3: CASSQSGVKAFF; DNA: TGTGCCAGCAGCCAATCTGGGGTGAAAGCTTTCTTT
D: TRBD1; size: many; J: TRBJ2-7; V: TRBV10-2; CDR3: CASLLAGGFEQYF; DNA: TGCGCCAGCCTACTAGCAGGGGGCTTCGAGCAGTACTTC
D: .; size: many; J: TRBJ2-5; V: TRBV27; CDR3: CASSSVDLRETQYF; DNA: TGTGCCAGCAGTTCGGTAGATCTACGGGAGACCCAGTACTTC
D: .; size: many; J: TRBJ1-2; V: TRBV6-5; CDR3: CASSRTENYGYTF; DNA: TGTGCCAGCAGCCGCACAGAGAACTATGGCTACACCTTC
D: .; size: many; J: TRBJ1-1; V: TRBV2; CDR3: CASSEDGGWLNTEAFF; DNA: TGTGCCAGCAGTGAAGACGGGGGCTGGTTGAACACTGAAGCTTTCTTT
D: .; size: many; J: TRBJ2-3; V: TRBV7-2; CDR3: CASSLGGAPSTDTQYF; DNA: TGTGCCAGCAGCTTAGGCGGGGCCCCTAGCACAGATACGCAGTATTTT
D: TRBD1; size: few; J: TRBJ2-5; V: TRBV20-1; CDR3: CSARDLGQGTQYF; DNA: TGCAGTGCTAGAGATCTCGGACAGGGGACCCAGTACTTC
D: .; size: medium-sized; J: TRBJ2-1; V: TRBV5-1; CDR3: CASSFGTTNNYEQFF; DNA: TGCGCCAGCAGCTTCGGGACGACGAATAACTATGAGCAGTTCTTC
D: .; size: many; J: TRBJ2-7; V: TRBV5-6; CDR3: CASSLVSGVVNEQYF; DNA: TGTGCCAGCAGCTTGGTCAGCGGTGTAGTAAACGAGCAGTACTTC
D: TRBD1; size: many; J: TRBJ2-7; V: TRBV7-9; CDR3: CASSSPTGRDEQYF; DNA: TGTGCCAGCAGCTCCCCGACAGGGCGCGACGAGCAGTACTTC
D: .; size: .; J: TRBJ2-1; V: TRBV6-2/TRBV6-3; CDR3: CASSYTTPDNEQFF; DNA: TGTGCCAGCAGTTACACTACTCCTGACAATGAGCAGTTCTTC
D: TRBD1; size: many; J: TRBJ1-1; V: TRBV11-2; CDR3: CASSPPGQGFLGQINTEAFF; DNA: TGTGCCAGCAGCCCTCCGGGACAGGGGTTTTTAGGTCAAATTAACACTGAAGCTTTCTTT
D: .; size: many; J: TRBJ1-2; V: TRBV7-2; CDR3: CASSLEAGDNYGYTF; DNA: TGTGCCAGCAGCTTAGAGGCGGGGGATAACTATGGCTACACCTTC
D: .; size: many; J: TRBJ2-3; V: TRBV7-9; CDR3: CASSHRGETDTQYF; DNA: TGTGCCAGCAGCCATCGAGGGGAGACAGATACGCAGTATTTT
D: .; size: .; J: TRBJ2-7; V: TRBV9; CDR3: CASSVDTSAFSYEQYF; DNA: TGTGCCAGCAGCGTAGATACTAGTGCCTTCTCCTACGAGCAGTACTTC
D: .; size: few; J: TRBJ1-3; V: TRBV4-3; CDR3: CASSRMSSENTIYF; DNA: TGCGCCAGCAGCCGTATGAGTTCTGAAAACACCATATATTTT
D: TRBD1; size: large; J: TRBJ1-1; V: TRBV29-1; CDR3: CSVDGTGGTEAFF; DNA: TGCAGCGTGGACGGGACAGGGGGCACTGAAGCTTTCTTT
D: .; size: many; J: TRBJ1-5; V: TRBV2; CDR3: CASSRASKGGNQPQHF; DNA: TGTGCCAGCAGCCGGGCCTCAAAGGGAGGCAATCAGCCCCAGCATTTT
D: .; size: many; J: TRBJ1-3; V: TRBV4-1; CDR3: CASSQSTLFGNTIYF; DNA: TGCGCCAGCAGCCAAAGTACCCTATTTGGAAACACCATATATTTT
D: .; size: many; J: TRBJ1-5; V: TRBV20-1; CDR3: CSARFPGLGNQPQHF; DNA: TGCAGTGCTAGATTCCCAGGGCTGGGCAATCAGCCCCAGCATTTT
D: TRBD2; size: many; J: TRBJ2-3; V: TRBV19; CDR3: CASSLADDTDTQYF; DNA: TGTGCCAGTAGTCTAGCGGACGACACAGATACGCAGTATTTT
D: .; size: many; J: TRBJ2-2; V: TRBV6-1; CDR3: CASNDGRVKTGELFF; DNA: TGTGCCAGCAATGATGGCAGGGTAAAGACCGGGGAGCTGTTTTTT
D: .; size: many; J: TRBJ1-6; V: TRBV12-3/TRBV12-4; CDR3: CASSQTRGNSPLHF; DNA: TGTGCCAGCAGCCAAACTCGAGGAAATTCACCCCTCCACTTT
D: TRBD2; size: many; J: TRBJ2-3; V: TRBV9; CDR3: CASSVSLAGANKVDTQYF; DNA: TGTGCCAGCAGCGTAAGCCTAGCGGGGGCCAACAAGGTTGATACGCAGTATTTT
D: .; size: many; J: TRBJ2-3; V: TRBV10-3; CDR3: CAISESRTLTDTQYF; DNA: TGTGCCATCAGTGAGTCGCGGACCCTCACAGATACGCAGTATTTT
D: .; size: medium-sized; J: TRBJ2-3; V: TRBV24-1; CDR3: CATSDWDLDTQYF; DNA: TGTGCCACCAGTGATTGGGACCTAGATACGCAGTATTTT
D: .; size: many; J: TRBJ2-5; V: TRBV12-3/TRBV12-4; CDR3: CASTIKGRETQYF; DNA: TGTGCCAGCACAATAAAGGGGCGAGAGACCCAGTACTTC
D: .; size: many; J: TRBJ2-1; V: TRBV7-3; CDR3: CASSSGNEQFF; DNA: TGTGCCAGCAGCTCAGGGAATGAGCAGTTCTTC
D: .; size: many; J: TRBJ1-2; V: TRBV18; CDR3: CASSPQAGSDYGYTF; DNA: TGTGCCAGCTCACCCCAGGCAGGGTCGGACTATGGCTACACCTTC
D: .; size: .; J: TRBJ2-3; V: TRBV4-1; CDR3: CASSQDYNTDTQYF; DNA: TGCGCCAGCAGCCAGGACTATAACACAGATACGCAGTATTTT
D: .; size: few; J: TRBJ2-3; V: TRBV21-1; CDR3: CASSNPRERADTQYF; DNA: TGTGCCAGCAGCAATCCTCGCGAGCGGGCAGATACGCAGTATTTT
D: TRBD1; size: many; J: TRBJ1-2; V: TRBV25-1; CDR3: CASSARGGSYGYTF; DNA: TGTGCCAGCAGTGCCAGGGGGGGGTCCTATGGCTACACCTTC
D: .; size: many; J: TRBJ1-1; V: TRBV12-3/TRBV12-4; CDR3: CASRSPGVNTEAFF; DNA: TGTGCCAGCAGAAGCCCGGGAGTGAACACTGAAGCTTTCTTT
D: .; size: medium-sized; J: TRBJ2-7; V: TRBV7-2; CDR3: CASRDATYEQYF; DNA: TGTGCCAGCCGGGACGCGACCTACGAGCAGTACTTC
D: TRBD1; size: many; J: TRBJ2-7; V: TRBV10-2; CDR3: CASSDRGSGEQYF; DNA: TGCGCCAGCAGCGACAGGGGCTCGGGTGAGCAGTACTTC